A selection of T cell receptor beta chains follows, all from one sample in a study of OX40 agonist ivuxolimab in advanced cancers. Repertoires were generated with immunoSEQ multiplex PCR, while TCRdb's copy carries only in-frame clones and drops some. Among under 95,000 clones listed, approximately 90% were seen once. Here the sequenced sample was CD4+ or CD8+ T cells sorted from blood, taken in a trial of the OX40 agonist ivuxolimab. These receptors all come from an adult with an advanced solid tumor such as melanoma, head and neck, liver or kidney cancer. CDR3s include the opening cysteine and the closing phenylalanine or tryptophan.

cdr3_length	v_call	j_call	cdr3_aa
16	TRBV28	TRBJ1-5	CASSLLDPPLEQPQHF
14	TRBV30	TRBJ1-2	CAWGRATRGYGYTF
13	TRBV9	TRBJ2-1	CASSVEWGSEQFF
15	TRBV6-1	TRBJ2-5	CASSGGQSAYGAQYF
16	TRBV9	TRBJ1-1	CASSPRTGWRTGEAFF
14	TRBV18	TRBJ1-2	CASSPGLADYGYTF
14	TRBV6-1	TRBJ1-4	CASSVQGGNEKLFF
15	TRBV7-2	TRBJ2-7	CASSSGTAAFYEQYF
15	TRBV15	TRBJ1-1	CATSRVWQGDHEAFF
15	TRBV19	TRBJ1-5	CASSMAAGGNQPQHF
13	TRBV19	TRBJ2-2	CASKAGQGGELFF
13	TRBV27	TRBJ1-3	CATPTGSGNTIYF
15	TRBV18	TRBJ1-4	CASSPSGDSAYSLFF
16	TRBV5-6	TRBJ1-3	CASSFRAPRPGNTIYF
15	TRBV5-1	TRBJ2-1	CASSPDTEYYNEQFF
15	TRBV5-1	TRBJ1-4	CASSLAGRLNEKLFF
15	TRBV5-4	TRBJ2-7	CASSLGGTGSYEQYF
13	TRBV7-9	TRBJ2-7	CASSQDPGYEQYF
13	TRBV7-3	TRBJ2-2	CASSLGLKGELFF
14	TRBV5-1	TRBJ1-4	CASRDGATNEKLFF
15	TRBV5-4	TRBJ2-1	CASSLRADSYNEQFF
14	TRBV7-8	TRBJ1-5	CASSLRQGIQPQHF
16	TRBV19	TRBJ2-3	CASSTRAGGTTDTQYF
14	TRBV5-1	TRBJ1-1	CASSHGTGNTEAFF
15	TRBV5-1	TRBJ2-3	CASSLGGGGADTQYF
11	TRBV6-1	TRBJ1-1	CATQGTTEAFF
15	TRBV19	TRBJ2-1	CASSLAGGRYNEQFF
13	TRBV18	TRBJ1-1	CASSSGQNTEAFF
13	TRBV7-9	TRBJ1-5	CASSLSDSQPQHF
17	TRBV19	TRBJ2-1	CASSIVPGGGAFNEQFF
14	TRBV9	TRBJ1-4	CASSGRQGREKLFF
14	TRBV9	TRBJ2-7	CASSVAPGAYEQYF
12	TRBV7-6	TRBJ1-1	CASSHPNTEAFF
15	TRBV5-1	TRBJ2-3	CASSRGQDVADTQYF
15	TRBV18	TRBJ1-1	CASSPQGQGATEAFF
13	TRBV10-3	TRBJ1-2	CAISGYSGSTYTF
14	TRBV21-1	TRBJ1-5	CASAGRSSNQPQHF
15	TRBV5-1	TRBJ2-1	CASSLSGQTSNEQFF
14	TRBV5-1	TRBJ2-2	CASSLSGSTGELFF
16	TRBV5-4	TRBJ1-1	CASSPGQGDMNTEAFF
15	TRBV19	TRBJ1-5	CATTGTSYSNQPQHF
18	TRBV5-1	TRBJ2-6	CASSLGQGAGSGANVLTF
15	TRBV5-1	TRBJ1-1	CASSLASSVNTEAFF
15	TRBV6-5	TRBJ1-3	CASKGQGVSGNTIYF
16	TRBV5-6	TRBJ2-2	CASSLGQLVKTGELFF
14	TRBV5-6	TRBJ2-2	CASSLGLNTGELFF
13	TRBV9	TRBJ2-7	CASSPGQPYEQYF
15	TRBV19	TRBJ1-1	CASSVTHQGFTEAFF